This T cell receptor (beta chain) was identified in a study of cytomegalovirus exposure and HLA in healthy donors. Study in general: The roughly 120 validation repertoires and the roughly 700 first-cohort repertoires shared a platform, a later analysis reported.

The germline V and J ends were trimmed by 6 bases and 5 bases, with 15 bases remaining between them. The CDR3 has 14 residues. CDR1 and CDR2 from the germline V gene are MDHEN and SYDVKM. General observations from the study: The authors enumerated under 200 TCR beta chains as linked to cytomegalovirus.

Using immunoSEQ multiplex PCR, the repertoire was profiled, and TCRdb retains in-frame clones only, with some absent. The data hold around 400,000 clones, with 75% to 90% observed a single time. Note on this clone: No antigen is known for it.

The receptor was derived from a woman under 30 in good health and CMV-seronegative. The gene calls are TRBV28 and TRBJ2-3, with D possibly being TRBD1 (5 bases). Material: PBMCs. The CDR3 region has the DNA TGTGCCAGCAGACCGGAAGGGGTCAGAGATACGCAGTATTTT. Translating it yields CASRPEGVRDTQYF.